The 18 T cell receptor beta chains below were found in one sample sequenced in a study of tumor-infiltrating lymphocytes in primary liver carcinoma. Priming with a constant-region primer yielded TCR beta cDNA from roughly 500 ng total RNA. Library construction for TCR beta comprised three nested multiplex PCR rounds performed with slightly modified ARM-PCR. For roughly 10 cycles apiece, the opening two PCR rounds ran with TRBV1-TRBV30 forward primers and a C-beta reverse primer. TCRdb recomputed calls from the multiplex PCR reads with MiXCR, one row per CDR3 protein. This sample has approximately 330,000 distinct CDR3 sequences, with 65% found just once. Unsorted whole blood yielded blood RNA, and germline DNA was extracted as well. Sequencing was carried out using peripheral blood. Receptors originate from a man in his forties or fifties with primary liver carcinoma and hepatitis B virus infection.

The rearrangement uses TRBV5-4 and TRBJ1-4, with no clear D. The CDR3 is 15 amino acids. Trimming stripped 0 bases from V and 10 bases from J, with 16 bases between. The V gene's germline CDR1 is SGHNT and CDR2 YYREEE (reference sequence). The CDR3 loop reads CASSLGSEWGGKLFF. Written as DNA, the CDR3 is TGTGCCAGCAGCTTGGGGTCCGAGTGGGGTGGAAAACTGTTTTTT.

This clonotype occurred many times. The chain employs TRBV4-1 and TRBJ2-1, with D hard to call. V was trimmed by 1 base and J by 1 base, leaving 11 bases between them. Per germline, CDR1 MGHRA and CDR2 YSYEKL. This CDR3 has 16 amino acids. The CDR3 DNA reads TGCGCCAGCAGCCAAGTAGACATTTTATCCTACAATGAGCAGTTCTTC. Its protein is CASSQVDILSYNEQFF.

This chain joins TRBV4-1 and TRBJ2-7; the D gene is possibly TRBD2 (6 bases). CDR3 length: 15 amino acids. Trimming shortened V by 4 bases and J by 5 bases, and 18 bases separated the two germline ends. CDR1 is MGHRA and CDR2 is YSYEKL in the germline V gene. The CDR3 spells CASSPLVGGPHEQYF. CDR3 in DNA: TGCGCCAGCAGCCCACTAGTGGGAGGACCCCACGAGCAGTACTTC.

Of note for this clonotype: An end of the junction does not agree with germline; a read error may underlie this. The V call is TRBV6-5, the J call TRBJ2-3; 10 bases map to TRBD2. Germline CDR1 reads MNHEY; CDR2 reads SVGAGI. The CDR3 loop spans 17 amino acids. The CDR3 spells CANSRVTIAGGSDTQCF. The CDR3 coding sequence is TGTGCCAACAGCCGCGTGACTATAGCGGGAGGCTCAGATACGCAGTGTTTT.

The chain couples TRBV29-1 to TRBJ2-2; D possibly corresponds to TRBD2 (5 bases). The CDR3 is 13 residues long. Germline V gene lookup returns CDR1 SQVTM and CDR2 ANQGSEA. V lost 7 bases and J 3 bases, leaving 12 bases between the germline ends. This CDR3 is CSASIGDTGELFF. In DNA, the CDR3 is TGCAGCGCGTCGATCGGGGACACCGGGGAGCTGTTTTTT.

This clonotype was detected only once. This sequence joins TRBV11-2 and TRBJ2-7; D remains unclear. There are 11 residues in the CDR3. Germline-derived CDR1 and CDR2 are SGHAT and FQNNGV. The CDR3 DNA reads TGTGCGAGCAGCCAACAATACGAGCAGTACGTC. It codes for CASSQQYEQYV.

Points on this clonotype: The junction and the germline gene differ at one end; a read error may be behind it. The chain employs TRBV4-1 and TRBJ2-1; D not certain. CDR3 length: 15 amino acids. Germline lookup yields CDR1 MGHRA and CDR2 YSYEKL. In nucleotides, the CDR3 is TGCGCCAGCAGCCAAGATCCGGTCGGCTACAATGAGCACTTCTTC. This gives the protein CASSQDPVGYNEHFF.

This clonotype was recorded many times. The V gene is TRBV12-5, the J gene TRBJ2-3, with 8 nucleotides matching TRBD1. After removal of 1 base from V and 3 bases from J, the junction contained 0 bases not matched to a gene. The CDR3 runs to 14 residues. Germline V CDR1 and CDR2: LGHNT, FRNRAP. The CDR3 is CASGLGTGTDTQYF. In nucleotides, the CDR3 is TGTGCTAGTGGTTTGGGGACAGGGACAGATACGCAGTATTTT.

This clonotype was seen many times. The chain is built from TRBV6-6 and TRBJ2-3; 8 positions match TRBD2. Trimming at V came to 0 bases and at J to 2 bases, leaving 1 base not matched to a gene. The length of the CDR3 is 15 residues. Germline assignment: CDR1 MNHNY and CDR2 SVGAGI (reference sequence). CDR3 in DNA: TGTGCCAGCAGTTACTCAGCGGGAGCCACAGATACGCAGTATTTT. This codes for CASSYSAGATDTQYF.

As regards this clonotype: Sequence at one end of the junction differs from germline and may be a read error. The gene calls are TRBV11-2 and TRBJ2-3; D remains unclear. This CDR3 is built from 15 residues. CDR1 and CDR2 from the germline V gene are SGHAT and FQNNGV. The CDR3 sequence: CASSFLDLVADTPYF. The CDR3 bases are TGTGCCAGCAGCTTCCTAGACCTTGTAGCAGACACGCCGTATTTT.

Comments on this clonotype: Germline and junction disagree at one end, which may indicate a read error. In DNA form, the CDR3 reads TGTGCCAACAGCTTGGGGAAGGGAGGAAGCACAGATACGCAGTTTTTT. It specifies CANSLGKGGSTDTQFF. The J gene is TRBJ2-3, the V gene TRBV5-4; tentative D call: TRBD2 (6 bases). Germline CDR1 reads SGHNT; CDR2 reads YYREEE (reference sequence). This CDR3 region has 16 residues.

Remarks on this clonotype: The conserved phenylalanine or tryptophan is not found at the CDR3 terminus, so this likely reflects a read error. This chain joins TRBV11-2 and TRBJ2-5; maybe TRBD2 (5 bases). The CDR3 loop spans 14 amino acids. V dropped 11 bases and J dropped 3 bases, with 19 bases sitting between them. The germline V gene has CDR1 SGHAT and CDR2 FQNNGV. The CDR3 reads CAGNLVASEETQYY. DNA for the CDR3: TGTGCCGGCAACTTAGTAGCGTCAGAAGAGACCCAGTACTAC.

The V call is TRBV11-2, the J call TRBJ2-7, with TRBD2 matching 8 bases. Germline trimming cut 6 bases from V and 2 bases from J; bases unmatched to any gene: 15. Per the germline V gene, CDR1 is SGHAT and CDR2 is FQNNGV. This CDR3 comprises 17 residues. DNA for the CDR3: TGTGCCAGCAGATTTACAACCGGGACTAGTGGCACCTACGAGCAGTACTTC. Translation gives CASRFTTGTSGTYEQYF.

About this clonotype: A clone one base away is much larger, so this may be a read error. The conserved phenylalanine or tryptophan normally closing the CDR3 is absent here, so this likely arose from a read error. This rearrangement joins TRBV6-5 to TRBJ1-1, with 8 bases aligning to TRBD1. V dropped 8 bases and J dropped 0; count of bases not matched to a gene: 2. Germline values: CDR1 MNHEY, CDR2 SVGAGI. The CDR3 covers 13 residues. The CDR3 bases are TGTGCCAGCTGGGGACAGGTGAACACTGAAGCTTTCTCT. Protein product: CASWGQVNTEAFS.

The chain couples TRBV6-5 to TRBJ1-1, with D possibly matching TRBD1 (6 bases). The CDR3 spans 14 residues. The germline V and J ends were trimmed by 8 bases and 9 bases, with 22 bases remaining between them. The germline gives CDR1 MNHEY, CDR2 SVGAGI. In nucleotides, the CDR3 is TGTGCCAGCGGTCCCGACAGGCTTGTTGTGAAAGCTTTCTTT. Its translation: CASGPDRLVVKAFF.

The chain has TRBV19 and TRBJ1-1; 9 bases line up with TRBD1. V gave up 4 bases and J gave up 4 bases; unmatched junction bases: 13. This CDR3 comprises 17 residues. Germline V gene sequence: CDR1 LNHDA, CDR2 SQIVND (reference sequence). This CDR3 is CASSSRNRGRGATEAFF. CDR3 bases: TGTGCCAGTAGTAGCCGCAACAGGGGGCGAGGGGCCACTGAAGCTTTCTTT.

Turning to this clonotype: A much larger clone lies one base from this, so it may be a read error. The rearrangement links TRBV6-1 to TRBJ2-7, with TRBD1 matching 7 bases. CDR1 MNHNS and CDR2 SASEGT come from the germline V gene. The CDR3 is made up of 14 amino acids. V gave up 7 bases and J gave up 5 bases; unmatched junction bases: 11. The CDR3 protein is CASIQRQGGDEQYF. DNA of the CDR3: TGTGCCAGCATCCAGAGACAGGGCGGCGACGAGCAGTACTTC.

The chain uses TRBV12-3 or TRBV12-4 and TRBJ2-3; D gene uncertain. The CDR3 has 11 residues. Trimming took 10 bases from V and 0 from J, leaving 5 bases between them. CDR3 loop: CAIRSTDTQYF. CDR3 nucleotides: TGTGCCATTCGGAGCACAGATACGCAGTATTTT.